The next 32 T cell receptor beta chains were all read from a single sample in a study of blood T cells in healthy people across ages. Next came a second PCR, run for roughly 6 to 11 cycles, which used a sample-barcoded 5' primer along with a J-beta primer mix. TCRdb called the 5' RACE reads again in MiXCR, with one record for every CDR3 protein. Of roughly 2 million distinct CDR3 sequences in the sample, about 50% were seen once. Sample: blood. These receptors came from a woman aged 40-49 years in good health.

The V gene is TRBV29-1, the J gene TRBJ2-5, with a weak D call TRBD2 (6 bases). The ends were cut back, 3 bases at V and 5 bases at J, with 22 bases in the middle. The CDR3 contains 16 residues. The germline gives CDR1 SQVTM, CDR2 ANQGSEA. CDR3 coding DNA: TGCAGCGTTGACGGCGGCGGGATTGGGGCACGGGAGACCCAGTACTTC. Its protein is CSVDGGGIGARETQYF.

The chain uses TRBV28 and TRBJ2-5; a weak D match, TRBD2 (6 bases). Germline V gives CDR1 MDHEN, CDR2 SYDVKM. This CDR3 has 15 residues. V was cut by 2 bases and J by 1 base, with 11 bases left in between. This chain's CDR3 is CASSLPGTLQETQYF. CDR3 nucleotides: TGTGCCAGCAGTTTACCAGGGACTCTCCAAGAGACCCAGTACTTC.

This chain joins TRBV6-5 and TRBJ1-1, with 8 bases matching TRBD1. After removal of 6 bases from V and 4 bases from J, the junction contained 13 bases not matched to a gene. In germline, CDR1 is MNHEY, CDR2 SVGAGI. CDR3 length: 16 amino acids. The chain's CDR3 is CASRDPGQGRGTEAFF. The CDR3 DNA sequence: TGTGCCAGCAGAGATCCCGGACAGGGTCGGGGCACTGAAGCTTTCTTT.

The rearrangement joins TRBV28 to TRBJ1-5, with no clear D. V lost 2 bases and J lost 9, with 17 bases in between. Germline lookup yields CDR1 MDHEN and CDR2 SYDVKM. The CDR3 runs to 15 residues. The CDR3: CASSLTRVGNRPQHF. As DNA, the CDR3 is TGTGCCAGCAGTTTAACTCGGGTGGGGAATAGGCCCCAGCATTTT.

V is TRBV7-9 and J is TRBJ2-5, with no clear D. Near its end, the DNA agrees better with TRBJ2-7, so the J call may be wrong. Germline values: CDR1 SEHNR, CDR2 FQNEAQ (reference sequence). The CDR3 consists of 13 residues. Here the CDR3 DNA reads TGTGCCAGCAGCACATCCTACCCCCCCGAGCAGTACTTC. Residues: CASSTSYPPEQYF.

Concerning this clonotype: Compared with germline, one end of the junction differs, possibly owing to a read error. CDR3 nucleotide sequence: TGTGCCAGCAGTTACATGGAGACAGGGGACCTTCGATTCTATCGCTACACCTTC. It translates to CASSYMETGDLRFYRYTF. J is TRBJ1-2 and V is TRBV6-5; the match to TRBD1 covers 8 bases. CDR3 size: 18 residues. Germline CDR1 is MNHEY and CDR2 is SVGAGI.

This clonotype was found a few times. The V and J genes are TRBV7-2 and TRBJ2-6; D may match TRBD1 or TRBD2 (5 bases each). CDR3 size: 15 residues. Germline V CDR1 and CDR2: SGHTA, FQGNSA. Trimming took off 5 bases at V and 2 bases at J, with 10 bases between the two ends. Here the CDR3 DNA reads TGTGCCAGCAGCCCGCGAGGGGCTGGGGCCAACGTCCTGACTTTC. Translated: CASSPRGAGANVLTF.

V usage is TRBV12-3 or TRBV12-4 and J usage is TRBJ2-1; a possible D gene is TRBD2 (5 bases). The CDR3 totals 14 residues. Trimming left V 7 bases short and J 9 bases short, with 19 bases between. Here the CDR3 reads CASKEDLTHGEQFF. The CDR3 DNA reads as TGTGCCAGCAAGGAGGACCTGACCCATGGTGAGCAGTTCTTC.

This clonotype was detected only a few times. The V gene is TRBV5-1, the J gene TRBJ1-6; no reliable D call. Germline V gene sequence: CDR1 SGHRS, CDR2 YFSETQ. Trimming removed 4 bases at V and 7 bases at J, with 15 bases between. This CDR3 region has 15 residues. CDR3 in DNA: TGCGCCAGCAGCCTGAGATCGGGAACCAATTCACCCCTCCACTTT. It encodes CASSLRSGTNSPLHF.

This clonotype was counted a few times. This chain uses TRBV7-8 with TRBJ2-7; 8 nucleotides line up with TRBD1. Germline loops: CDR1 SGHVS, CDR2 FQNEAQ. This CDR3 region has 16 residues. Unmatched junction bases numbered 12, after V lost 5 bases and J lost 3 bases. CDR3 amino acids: CASSRLDRGGFYEQYF. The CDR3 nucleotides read TGTGCCAGCAGCAGATTAGACAGGGGTGGTTTCTACGAGCAGTACTTC.

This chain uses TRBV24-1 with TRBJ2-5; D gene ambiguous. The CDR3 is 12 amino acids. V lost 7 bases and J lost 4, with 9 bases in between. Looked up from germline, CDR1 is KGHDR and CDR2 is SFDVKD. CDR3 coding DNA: TGTGCCACCAGGCTTGGTTCAGAGACCCAGTACTTC. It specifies CATRLGSETQYF.

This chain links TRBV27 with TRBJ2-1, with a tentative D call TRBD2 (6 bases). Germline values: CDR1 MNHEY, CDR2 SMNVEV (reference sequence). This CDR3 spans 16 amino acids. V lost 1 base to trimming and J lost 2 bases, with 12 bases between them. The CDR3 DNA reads TGTGCCAGCAGTTTATATCTCGGGAGCCCCTACAATGAGCAGTTCTTC. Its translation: CASSLYLGSPYNEQFF.

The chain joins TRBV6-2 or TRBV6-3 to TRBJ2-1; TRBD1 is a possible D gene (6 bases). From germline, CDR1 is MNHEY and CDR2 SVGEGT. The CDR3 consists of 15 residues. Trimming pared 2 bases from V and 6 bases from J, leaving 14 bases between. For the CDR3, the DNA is TGTGCCAGCAGTTACGGGTACAGGGTTGGCAATGAGCAGTTCTTC. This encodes CASSYGYRVGNEQFF.

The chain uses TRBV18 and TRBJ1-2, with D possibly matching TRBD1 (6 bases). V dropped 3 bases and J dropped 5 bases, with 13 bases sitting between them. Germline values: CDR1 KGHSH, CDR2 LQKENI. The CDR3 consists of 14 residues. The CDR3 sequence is CASSPDRTPYGYTF. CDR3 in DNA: TGTGCCAGCTCACCTGACAGGACTCCATATGGCTACACCTTC.

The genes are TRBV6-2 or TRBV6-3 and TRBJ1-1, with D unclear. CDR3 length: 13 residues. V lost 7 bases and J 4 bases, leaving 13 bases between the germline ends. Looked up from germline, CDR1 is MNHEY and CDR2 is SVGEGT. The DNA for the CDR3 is TGTGCCAGCAATTTCCCAATGGGCACTGAAGCTTTCTTT. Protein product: CASNFPMGTEAFF.

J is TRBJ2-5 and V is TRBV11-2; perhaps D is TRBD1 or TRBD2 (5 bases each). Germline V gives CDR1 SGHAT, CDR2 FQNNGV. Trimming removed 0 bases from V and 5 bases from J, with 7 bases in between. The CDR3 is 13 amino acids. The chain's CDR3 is CASSLDWGETQYF. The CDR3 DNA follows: TGTGCCAGCAGCTTAGATTGGGGGGAGACCCAGTACTTC.

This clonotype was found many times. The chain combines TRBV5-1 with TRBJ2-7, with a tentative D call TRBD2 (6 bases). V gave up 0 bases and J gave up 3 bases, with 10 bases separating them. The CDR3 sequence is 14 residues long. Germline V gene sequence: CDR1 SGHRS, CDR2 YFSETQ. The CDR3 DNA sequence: TGCGCCAGCAGCTTGGTGATTAGCGGCTACGAGCAGTACTTC. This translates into CASSLVISGYEQYF.

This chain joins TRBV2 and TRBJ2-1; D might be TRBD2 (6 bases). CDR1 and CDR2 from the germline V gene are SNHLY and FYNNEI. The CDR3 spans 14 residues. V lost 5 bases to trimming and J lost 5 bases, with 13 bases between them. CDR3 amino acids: CASSPGVADNEQFF. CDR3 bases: TGTGCCAGCAGTCCCGGTGTAGCGGACAATGAGCAGTTCTTC.

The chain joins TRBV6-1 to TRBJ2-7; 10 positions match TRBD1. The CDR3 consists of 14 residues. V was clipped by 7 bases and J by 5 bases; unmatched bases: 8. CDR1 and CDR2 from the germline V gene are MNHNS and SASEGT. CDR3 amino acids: CASKPRQGADEQYF. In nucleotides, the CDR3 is TGTGCCAGCAAACCGAGACAGGGGGCTGACGAGCAGTACTTC.

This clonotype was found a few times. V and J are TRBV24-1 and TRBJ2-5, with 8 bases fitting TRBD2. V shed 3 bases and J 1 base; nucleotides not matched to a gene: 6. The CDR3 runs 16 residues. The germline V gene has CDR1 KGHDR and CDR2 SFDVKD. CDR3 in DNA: TGTGCCACCAGTGATCCCCGGGGGGGGGCCCAAGAGACCCAGTACTTC. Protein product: CATSDPRGGAQETQYF.

The CDR3 nucleotides are TGTGCCAGCAGTTGGGGAGGGGGGTTTGGTGAGCAGTTCTTC. Amino acid sequence: CASSWGGGFGEQFF. The rearrangement links TRBV27 to TRBJ2-1, with D possibly matching TRBD2 (7 bases). V lost 4 bases and J lost 9, with 16 bases in between. This CDR3 region has 14 residues. The germline V gene has CDR1 MNHEY and CDR2 SMNVEV (reference sequence).

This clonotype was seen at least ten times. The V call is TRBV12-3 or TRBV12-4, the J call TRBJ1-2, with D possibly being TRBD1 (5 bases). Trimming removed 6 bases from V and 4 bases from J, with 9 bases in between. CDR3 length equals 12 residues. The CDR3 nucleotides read TGTGCCAGCAGCCTGGGGACCTATGGCTACACCTTC. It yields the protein CASSLGTYGYTF.

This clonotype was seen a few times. CDR3: CASSVSARRTNEKLFF. DNA of the CDR3: TGTGCCAGCAGCGTTTCGGCGCGCCGAACTAATGAAAAACTGTTTTTT. V is TRBV9 and J is TRBJ1-4; D remains ambiguous. Germline CDR1 is SGDLS and CDR2 is YYNGEE. V was trimmed by 2 bases and J by 1 base, leaving 12 bases between them. This CDR3 comprises 16 residues.

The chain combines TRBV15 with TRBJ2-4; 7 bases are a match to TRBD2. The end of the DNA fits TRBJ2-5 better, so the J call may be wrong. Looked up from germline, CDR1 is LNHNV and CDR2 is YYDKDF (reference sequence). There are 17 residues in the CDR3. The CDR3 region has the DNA TGTGCCACCAGCAGAGATCACATCGCTAGCGGCCAAGAGACCCAGTACTTC. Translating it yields CATSRDHIASGQETQYF.

This CDR3 is CATSREDGGVRNTQYF. The CDR3 nucleotides read TGTGCCACCAGCAGAGAAGACGGGGGGGTCCGAAATACGCAGTATTTT. The chain recombines TRBV15 with TRBJ2-3; 8 bases agree with TRBD2. J was trimmed by 7 bases and V by 0 bases; bases with no gene match: 9. Germline CDR1 and CDR2: LNHNV and YYDKDF (reference sequence). This CDR3 has 16 amino acids.

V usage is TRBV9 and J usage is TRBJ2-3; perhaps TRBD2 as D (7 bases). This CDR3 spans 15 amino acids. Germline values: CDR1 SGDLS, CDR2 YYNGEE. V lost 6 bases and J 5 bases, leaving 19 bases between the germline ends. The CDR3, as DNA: TGTGCCAGCACCCTAGGGGGGACTACCTTAGATACGCAGTATTTT. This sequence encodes CASTLGGTTLDTQYF.

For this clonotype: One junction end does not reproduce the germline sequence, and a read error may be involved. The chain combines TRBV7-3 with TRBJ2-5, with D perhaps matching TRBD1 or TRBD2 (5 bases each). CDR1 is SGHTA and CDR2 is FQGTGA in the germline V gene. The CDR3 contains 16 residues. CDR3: CVSSLGVRGSQETQYF. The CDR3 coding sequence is TGTGTCAGCAGCTTAGGGGTTCGGGGATCCCAAGAGACCCAGTACTTC.

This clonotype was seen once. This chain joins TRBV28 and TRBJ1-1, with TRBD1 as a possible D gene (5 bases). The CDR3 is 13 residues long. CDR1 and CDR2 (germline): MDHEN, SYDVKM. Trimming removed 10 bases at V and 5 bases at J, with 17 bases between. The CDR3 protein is CATQRGVKTEAFF. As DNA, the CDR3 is TGTGCCACCCAGAGGGGCGTAAAAACTGAAGCTTTCTTT.

CDR3 in amino acids: CASSQDPPQETQYF. The CDR3 DNA reads TGTGCCAGCAGCCAGGATCCCCCCCAAGAGACCCAGTACTTC. The gene calls are TRBV7-9 and TRBJ2-5; D is unclear. Germline lookup yields CDR1 SEHNR and CDR2 FQNEAQ (reference sequence). CDR3 size: 14 residues. With 5 bases removed from V and 1 base from J, the gap between germline ends came to 11 bases.

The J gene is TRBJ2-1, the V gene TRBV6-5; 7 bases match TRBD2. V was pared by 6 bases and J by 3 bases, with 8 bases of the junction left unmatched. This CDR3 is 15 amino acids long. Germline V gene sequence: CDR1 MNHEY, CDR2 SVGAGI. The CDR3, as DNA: TGTGCCAGCAGCGGTTCGGCTAGCGGCTACAATGAGCAGTTCTTC. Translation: CASSGSASGYNEQFF.

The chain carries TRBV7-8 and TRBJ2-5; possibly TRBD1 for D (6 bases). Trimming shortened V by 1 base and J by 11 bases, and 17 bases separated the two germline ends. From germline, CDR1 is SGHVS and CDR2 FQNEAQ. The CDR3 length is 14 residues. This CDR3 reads CASSLDGRDIGQYF. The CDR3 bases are TGTGCCAGCAGCTTAGATGGCAGGGACATCGGGCAGTACTTC.

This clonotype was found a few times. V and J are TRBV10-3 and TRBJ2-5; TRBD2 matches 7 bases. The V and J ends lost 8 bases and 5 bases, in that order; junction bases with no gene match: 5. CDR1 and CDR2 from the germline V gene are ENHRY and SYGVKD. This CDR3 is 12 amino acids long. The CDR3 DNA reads TGTGCCATCGGGGGGGGTCTGGAGACCCAGTACTTC. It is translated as CAIGGGLETQYF.